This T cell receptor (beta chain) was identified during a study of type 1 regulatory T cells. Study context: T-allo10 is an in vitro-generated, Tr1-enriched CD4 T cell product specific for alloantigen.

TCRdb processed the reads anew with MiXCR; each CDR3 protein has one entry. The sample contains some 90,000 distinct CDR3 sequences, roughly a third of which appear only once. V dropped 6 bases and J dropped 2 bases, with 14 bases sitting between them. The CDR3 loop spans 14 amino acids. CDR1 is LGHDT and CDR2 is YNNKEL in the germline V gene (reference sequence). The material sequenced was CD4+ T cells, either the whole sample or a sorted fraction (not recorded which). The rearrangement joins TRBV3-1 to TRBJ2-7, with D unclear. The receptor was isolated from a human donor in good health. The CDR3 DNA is TGTGCCAGCAGTCAGCTTAGACATACCTACGAGCAGTACTTC. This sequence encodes CASSQLRHTYEQYF.